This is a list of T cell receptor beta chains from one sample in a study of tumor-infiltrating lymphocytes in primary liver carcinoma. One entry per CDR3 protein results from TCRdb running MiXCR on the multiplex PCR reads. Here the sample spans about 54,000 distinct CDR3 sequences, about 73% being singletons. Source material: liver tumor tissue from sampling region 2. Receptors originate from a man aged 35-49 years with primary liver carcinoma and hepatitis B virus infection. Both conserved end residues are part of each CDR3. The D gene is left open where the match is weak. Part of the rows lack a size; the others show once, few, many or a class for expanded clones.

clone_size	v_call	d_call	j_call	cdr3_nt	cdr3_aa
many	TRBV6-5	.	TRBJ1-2	TGTGCCAGCAGTTACAAAGTCTCGGGGGGCGGCGGCTACACCTTC	CASSYKVSGGGGYTF
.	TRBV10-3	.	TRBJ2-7	TGTGTCACCCATGACGCCGAATACGAGCAGTACTTC	CVTHDAEYEQYF
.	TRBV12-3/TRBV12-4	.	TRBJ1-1	TGTGCCAGTAGTTTACACGCTGAAGCTATCTTT	CASSLHAEAIF
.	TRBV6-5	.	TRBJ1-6	TGTGCCAGCAGCCCCACACATGCGACATTTTATAATTCACCCCCCCACTTT	CASSPTHATFYNSPPHF
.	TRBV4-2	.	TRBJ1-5	TGTGCCAGAAGCCAAATAGAGACTCGGCAGCCCCAGCATTTT	CARSQIETRQPQHF
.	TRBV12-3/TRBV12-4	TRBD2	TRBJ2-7	TGTGCCAGCAGTTTTAGCGGGAGCTCTTACGAGCAGCACTTC	CASSFSGSSYEQHF
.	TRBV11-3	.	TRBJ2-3	TGTGCCAACAGCTGGGGTGAGGCAGATATGCAGGATTTT	CANSWGEADMQDF
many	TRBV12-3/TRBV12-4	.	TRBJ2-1	TGTGCCAGCAGTTTTCTTGCTACCTCCGGGAGTTCCTACAATGAGCAGTTCTTC	CASSFLATSGSSYNEQFF
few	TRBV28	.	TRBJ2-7	TGTGCCAGCAGTCCGACGACCTACGAGCAGTACTTC	CASSPTTYEQYF
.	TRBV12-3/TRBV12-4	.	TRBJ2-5	TGTACCAGCAGTTTAGGGCAGACTCAAGAGACTCAGTACTTC	CTSSLGQTQETQYF
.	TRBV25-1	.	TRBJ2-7	TGTGCCAGCAGTGGGATCATCTACGAGCATTACTTC	CASSGIIYEHYF
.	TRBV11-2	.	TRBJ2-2	TGTGCCAGTCTCCCACCGGGAGTGTATACCGGGAAGCTGTTTTTT	CASLPPGVYTGKLFF
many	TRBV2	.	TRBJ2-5	TGTGCCAGCGTCTCTTCCCGGGGGCGGGGTGGAGAGACCCAGTACTTC	CASVSSRGRGGETQYF
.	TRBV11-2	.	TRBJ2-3	TGTGCCAGTAGCCCATTTCTGCTGCCAGATATGCAGTATTTT	CASSPFLLPDMQYF
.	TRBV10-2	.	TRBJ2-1	TGCTCCAGCAGTGAGTCCGGTGTCTGGCACGGTGAGCAGTTCTTC	CSSSESGVWHGEQFF
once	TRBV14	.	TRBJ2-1	TGTGCCAGCAGCCGGTCGGGCCTTGATCAGTTCTTC	CASSRSGLDQFF
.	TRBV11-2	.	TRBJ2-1	TGTGCCAGCAGATCCGCAGCAGGTGGTAATGAGCAGTTCTTC	CASRSAAGGNEQFF
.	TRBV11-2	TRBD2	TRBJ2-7	TGTGCCAGCAGCTCATCCTTTGGACTAGCGGGAGGGGGGAACGAGCAATACTTC	CASSSSFGLAGGGNEQYF
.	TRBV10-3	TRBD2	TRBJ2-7	TGTGCCATCAGCCCGGGACTAGCCGCGTCCCCCTCCTCCTACGAGCAGTACTTC	CAISPGLAASPSSYEQYF
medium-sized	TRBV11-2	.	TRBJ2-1	TGTGCCAGCAGCGAGTCCTCAACGGGGCAGCAGTTCTTC	CASSESSTGQQFF
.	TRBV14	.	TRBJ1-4	TGTGCCAGTAGCCAAAGAATAGTCGCGGGGGATGAAAAACTGTTTTTT	CASSQRIVAGDEKLFF
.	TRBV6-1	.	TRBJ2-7	TGTGCCAGCAGGCGGAACAGTTATGAGCAGTACTTC	CASRRNSYEQYF
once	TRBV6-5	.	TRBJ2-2	TGTGTCAGCAGTTACGCAATGGACGGCATCGGGGAGCTGTTTTTT	CVSSYAMDGIGELFF
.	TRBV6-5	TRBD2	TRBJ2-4	TGTGCCAGCAGTTACTCGCTTGGGGGGGGCAAAAACATTCAGTACTTC	CASSYSLGGGKNIQYF
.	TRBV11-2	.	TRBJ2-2	TGTGCCAGCCTCCCATCGGGAATGTACACCGGGGTGCTGTTTTTT	CASLPSGMYTGVLFF
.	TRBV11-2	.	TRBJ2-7	TGTGCCATCAGCTTGGCTGCGTCTAGCTCCTACGAACAATACTTC	CAISLAASSSYEQYF
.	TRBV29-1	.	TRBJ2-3	TGCAGCGTCGCTCCTGGCGGGGACGCAGATACGCAGTATTTT	CSVAPGGDADTQYF
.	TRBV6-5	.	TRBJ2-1	TGTGTCAGCAGTCCTGACTCTTACTCCTACAATGTGCGGTTCTTC	CVSSPDSYSYNVRFF
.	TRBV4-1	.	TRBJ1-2	TGCGCCGGCAACGAGAGAGCTAACTATGGCTACACCTTC	CAGNERANYGYTF
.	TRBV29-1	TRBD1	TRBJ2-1	TGCAGCGTAGAGAGTGGGATAGGGGGCGCGGGTAGGCAGTTCTTC	CSVESGIGGAGRQFF
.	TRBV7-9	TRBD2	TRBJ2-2	TGTGCCAGCAGCCCCCCTAGCGGAGTTTCGGGCTGGGAGCTGTTTTTT	CASSPPSGVSGWELFF
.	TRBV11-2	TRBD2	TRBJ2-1	TGTCCCAACAGCTTGCGATGGGGACTAGCGGGAGACTACAATGAGCAGTTCTTC	CPNSLRWGLAGDYNEQFF
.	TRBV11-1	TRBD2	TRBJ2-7	TGTGCCAGCAACTTAGTCGAGACTAGCGGAGCCTACGAGCAGTACTTC	CASNLVETSGAYEQYF